The rows below give T cell receptor beta chains drawn from one sample of a study of blood T cell repertoires in COVID-19. The data were produced by immunoSEQ multiplex PCR, yet TCRdb's version contains in-frame clones alone and is incomplete. The data show about 150,000 clones, about 86% seen once. Sequencing input: peripheral blood. The receptors come from a man between 70 and 80 years old with acute or convalescent COVID-19. Each CDR3 is given with its conserved first and last residue. D genes are given only for firm matches. Not every row has a clone size; where given, it reads once, few, many or a size class.

TRBJ2-2	once	NA	TRBV5-1	CASSSGTIYTGELFF	TGCGCCAGCAGCTCTGGGACAATTTACACCGGGGAGCTGTTTTTT
TRBJ1-5	NA	TRBD1	TRBV27	CASSLGQGVQPQHF	TGTGCCAGCAGTTTGGGGCAGGGGGTTCAGCCCCAGCATTTT
TRBJ1-2	NA	TRBD1	TRBV7-9	CASSPQDRKVGYTF	TGTGCCAGCAGTCCCCAGGACAGGAAAGTTGGCTACACCTTC
TRBJ2-2	NA	NA	TRBV28	CASSSGGSTGELFF	TGTGCCAGCAGTTCGGGGGGCAGCACCGGGGAGCTGTTTTTT
TRBJ2-7	NA	TRBD1	TRBV7-9	CASSSPGQTTYEQYF	TGTGCCAGCAGCTCCCCGGGACAGACCACCTACGAGCAGTACTTC
TRBJ2-7	NA	NA	TRBV7-2	CASSLGSVPYEQYF	TGTGCCAGCAGCTTAGGGAGTGTTCCCTACGAGCAGTACTTC
TRBJ1-5	NA	NA	TRBV5-1	CASSLAPGASNQPQHF	TGCGCCAGCAGCTTGGCGCCAGGGGCTAGCAATCAGCCCCAGCATTTT
TRBJ2-2	NA	NA	TRBV14	CASSQIRTRGQNTGELFF	TGTGCCAGCAGCCAAATAAGAACAAGAGGACAGAACACCGGGGAGCTGTTTTTT
TRBJ2-7	NA	TRBD1	TRBV15	CATSRDRDRAPHEQYF	TGTGCCACCAGCAGAGATCGGGACAGGGCCCCCCACGAGCAGTACTTC
TRBJ2-5	few	NA	TRBV15	CATSRAVRETQYF	TGTGCCACCAGCAGAGCAGTCCGAGAGACCCAGTACTTC
TRBJ2-1	NA	NA	TRBV28	CASALGEYNEQFF	TGTGCCAGTGCCCTCGGAGAATACAATGAGCAGTTCTTC
TRBJ1-4	NA	TRBD1	TRBV3-1/TRBV3-2	CASSSTGGGNEKLFF	TGTGCCAGCAGCTCCACAGGGGGGGGGAATGAAAAACTGTTTTTT